The 17 T cell receptor beta chains below were found in one sample sequenced in a study of shared T cell receptors in the human thymus. Data came from immunoSEQ multiplex PCR; TCRdb stores just in-frame clones and leaves some out. The sample includes fewer than 700,000 clones, approximately 87% of them seen just once. The sample also formed part of further work on human thymus T cells.

Sequencing was carried out using thymocytes. Receptors were obtained from a boy under three years old with a congenital heart defect.

This clone was observed a single time. The genes are TRBV19 and TRBJ2-2; TRBD2 might be the D (6 bases). The CDR3 contains 22 residues. Germline lookup yields CDR1 LNHDA and CDR2 SQIVND (reference sequence). Trimming shortened V by 1 base and J by 1 base, and 28 bases separated the two germline ends. The CDR3 bases are TGTGCCAGTAGTATAGCCCCCCTCGAAACGGGAAGTAGCGGAGGGAACACCGGGGAGCTGTTTTTT. This codes for CASSIAPLETGSSGGNTGELFF.

The chain combines TRBV7-9 with TRBJ1-1, with D hard to call. Germline CDR1 is SEHNR and CDR2 is FQNEAQ (reference sequence). The CDR3 spans 16 residues. Trimming stripped 3 bases from V and 7 bases from J, with 21 bases between. CDR3 sequence reads: CASSLAKDKTSHEAFF. The CDR3 coding sequence is TGTGCCAGCAGCTTGGCCAAGGATAAGACTTCACATGAAGCTTTCTTT. The complete variable domain, with remaining parts taken from reference TRBV7-9 and TRBJ1-1, reads DTGVSQNPRHKITKRGQNVTFRCDPISEHNRLYWYRQTLGQGPEFLTYFQNEAQLEKSRLLSDRFSAERPKGSFSTLEIQRTEQGDSAMYLCASSLAKDKTSHEAFFGQGTRLTVV.

DNA for the CDR3: TGTGCCAGTAGTATCCCTCCTAAGCGGGTTGGGCTAAGCACAGATACGCAGTATTTT. Encoded protein: CASSIPPKRVGLSTDTQYF. The chain recombines TRBV19 with TRBJ2-3, with D tentatively TRBD2 (6 bases). The ends were cut back, 3 bases at V and 0 bases at J, with 22 bases in the middle. The germline V gene has CDR1 LNHDA and CDR2 SQIVND (reference sequence). This CDR3 comprises 19 residues. Together with reference TRBV19 and TRBJ2-3, the CDR3 gives the full variable domain: DGGITQSPKYLFRKEGQNVTLSCEQNLNHDAMYWYRQDPGQGLRLIYYSQIVNDFQKGDIAEGYSVSREKKESFPLTVTSAQKNPTAFYLCASSIPPKRVGLSTDTQYFGPGTRLTVL.

The chain couples TRBV6-4 to TRBJ1-5; D not certain. The CDR3 is 14 residues long. Trimming took off 4 bases at V and 0 bases at J, with 7 bases between the two ends. Germline V gene sequence: CDR1 MRHNA, CDR2 SNTAGT. CDR3 region: CASSAAISNQPQHF. In DNA, the CDR3 is TGTGCCAGCAGTGCAGCGATTAGCAATCAGCCCCAGCATTTT.

The V call is TRBV6-5, the J call TRBJ1-1; 7 bases align to TRBD1. V dropped 5 bases and J dropped 3; count of bases not matched to a gene: 3. This CDR3 region has 13 residues. CDR1 and CDR2 from the germline V gene are MNHEY and SVGAGI. CDR3 DNA sequence: TGTGCCAGCAGTAACCAGGGGGACACTGAAGCTTTCTTT. Protein: CASSNQGDTEAFF.

The chain employs TRBV10-1 and TRBJ2-1; TRBD2 matches at 8 bases. Germline loops: CDR1 WNHNN, CDR2 SYGVQD (reference sequence). The CDR3 sequence is 14 residues long. J was trimmed by 8 bases and V by 8 bases; bases with no gene match: 11. CDR3 protein: CASWGLVGYHEQFF. CDR3 nucleotide sequence: TGCGCCAGCTGGGGACTAGTTGGTTACCATGAGCAGTTCTTC.

The chain recombines TRBV2 with TRBJ2-7, with TRBD2 matching 7 bases. This CDR3 spans 19 amino acids. The J segment lost 1 base and the V segment lost 2 bases, leaving 17 bases of the junction unmatched. Germline-derived CDR1 and CDR2 are SNHLY and FYNNEI. The CDR3 loop is CASSENPQLPLAASYEQYF. The CDR3 coding sequence is TGTGCCAGCAGTGAAAATCCCCAACTCCCCCTAGCGGCTTCCTACGAGCAGTACTTC.

V usage is TRBV25-1 and J usage is TRBJ1-2; the match to TRBD1 covers 8 bases. After removal of 4 bases from V and 3 bases from J, the junction contained 4 bases not matched to a gene. Germline-derived CDR1 and CDR2 are MGHDK and SYGVNS. The CDR3 is 14 amino acids. The DNA of the CDR3 is TGTGCCAGCAGTGCCTCGACAGGGGACTATGGCTACACCTTC. This gives the protein CASSASTGDYGYTF.

J is TRBJ2-7 and V is TRBV7-6; TRBD2 agrees at 9 bases. V lost 5 bases and J lost 3; bases outside the gene matches: 5. CDR1 and CDR2 (germline): SGHVS, FNYEAQ. The CDR3 length is 14 residues. CDR3 protein: CASSTSTSGYEQYF. The DNA of the CDR3 is TGTGCCAGCAGCACCTCGACTAGCGGCTACGAGCAGTACTTC.

This sequence joins TRBV19 and TRBJ2-2; 7 bases line up with TRBD1. Germline trimming cut 10 bases from V and 5 bases from J; bases unmatched to any gene: 10. Germline V lookup: CDR1 LNHDA, CDR2 SQIVND (reference sequence). The CDR3 runs to 14 residues. CDR3 bases: TGTGCCACCATAAACAGGGGTGGGACCGGGGAGCTGTTTTTT. Translation: CATINRGGTGELFF. Full variable domain (remainder filled in from reference TRBV19 and TRBJ2-2): DGGITQSPKYLFRKEGQNVTLSCEQNLNHDAMYWYRQDPGQGLRLIYYSQIVNDFQKGDIAEGYSVSREKKESFPLTVTSAQKNPTAFYLCATINRGGTGELFFGEGSRLTVL.

This clone was counted between two and nine times. This chain connects TRBV5-8 to TRBJ2-7, with 12 bases aligning to TRBD2. With V trimmed by 3 bases and J by 0 bases, 4 bases remained unmatched. Germline values: CDR1 SGHTS, CDR2 YDEGEE. The CDR3 has 16 residues. In DNA form, the CDR3 reads TGTGCCAGCAGCTGGGGGACTAGCGGGCACTCCTACGAGCAGTACTTC. It encodes CASSWGTSGHSYEQYF.

The genes are TRBV15 and TRBJ2-3; tentatively, D is TRBD2 (6 bases). The germline gives CDR1 LNHNV, CDR2 YYDKDF (reference sequence). V lost 0 bases and J lost 3, with 16 bases in between. This CDR3 region has 17 residues. This CDR3 reads CATSRDIGEGGTDTQYF. CDR3 in DNA: TGTGCCACCAGCAGAGATATAGGCGAGGGAGGAACAGATACGCAGTATTTT.

This clone was observed once. This chain connects TRBV7-2 to TRBJ2-7; 11 bases agree with TRBD2. This CDR3 is 18 amino acids long. V lost 1 base and J lost 2; bases outside the gene matches: 10. CDR1 and CDR2 from the germline V gene are SGHTA and FQGNSA. The DNA of the CDR3 is TGTGCCAGCAGCTTAGGCCCGGGACTAGCGGCGCTACCCTACGAGCAGTACTTC. Protein sequence: CASSLGPGLAALPYEQYF.

The chain uses TRBV5-8 and TRBJ2-3, with D tentatively TRBD2 (6 bases). This CDR3 spans 18 amino acids. Germline V CDR1 and CDR2: SGHTS, YDEGEE. The V end lost 4 bases, the J end lost 2 bases, and 23 bases lay between the germline ends. The CDR3 DNA reads TGTGCCAGCAGCCCAAAGGACGCGGGACCGGAAAACACAGATACGCAGTATTTT. It is translated as CASSPKDAGPENTDTQYF.

The rearrangement joins TRBV28 to TRBJ2-7; the match to TRBD2 covers 12 bases. Trimming at V came to 6 bases and at J to 6 bases, leaving 9 bases not matched to a gene. The CDR3 contains 15 residues. Germline V gives CDR1 MDHEN, CDR2 SYDVKM. CDR3: CASRAPSGRASEQYF. In DNA, the CDR3 is TGTGCCAGCAGGGCCCCTAGCGGGAGGGCCTCCGAGCAGTACTTC.

The chain couples TRBV27 to TRBJ2-7, with a possible D match to TRBD2 (5 bases). The germline gives CDR1 MNHEY, CDR2 SMNVEV (reference sequence). Trimming took off 5 bases at V and 5 bases at J, with 19 bases between the two ends. This CDR3 has 15 amino acids. The CDR3 region has the DNA TGTGCCAGCAGTCCCCGGTTCCGGACTCGGGACGAGCAGTACTTC. Amino acid sequence: CASSPRFRTRDEQYF.

V gene TRBV5-6 combines with J gene TRBJ1-5; a possible D gene is TRBD1 (5 bases). The CDR3 is made up of 15 amino acids. Trimming left V 3 bases short and J 5 bases short, with 15 bases between. Germline CDR1 is SGHDT and CDR2 is YYEEEE. The DNA of the CDR3 is TGTGCCAGCAGCTCCACAGGCGACACAGATCAGCCCCAGCATTTT. Translation: CASSSTGDTDQPQHF.